What follows describes a single T cell receptor (beta chain). Its antigen is not identified. The 5'RACE method, run with constant-segment primers, produced TCR alpha and TCR beta cDNA libraries (carrying sample barcodes and UMIs). Via MiXCR, TCRdb re-called the 5' RACE reads, giving one row per CDR3 protein. Of about 340,000 distinct CDR3 sequences listed, under 25% are singletons. These data are taken from a study of T-cell memory formation after mild COVID-19. For the study at large: TCR clusters mostly belonged to single donors. General observations from the study: Researchers found some responding clones in pre-infection memory, a sign that cross-reactive memory joined. What remained unconfirmed was the SARS-CoV-2 specificity of second-wave clones peaking on day 37.

This CDR3 has 13 residues. CDR1 is SQVTM, CDR2 ANQGSEA, per germline. V lost 4 bases to trimming and J lost 2 bases, with 11 bases between them. Sequencing used PBMCs or a T cell subset sorted from them (not recorded which). V gene TRBV29-1 combines with J gene TRBJ1-1; a weak D match, TRBD1 (6 bases). This receptor was obtained from a young man who had mild COVID-19 (a few samples of this study predate the infection). Cell type and time point are not known. The CDR3: CSVVKGGNTEAFF. CDR3 coding DNA: TGCAGCGTTGTTAAAGGGGGAAACACTGAAGCTTTCTTT.